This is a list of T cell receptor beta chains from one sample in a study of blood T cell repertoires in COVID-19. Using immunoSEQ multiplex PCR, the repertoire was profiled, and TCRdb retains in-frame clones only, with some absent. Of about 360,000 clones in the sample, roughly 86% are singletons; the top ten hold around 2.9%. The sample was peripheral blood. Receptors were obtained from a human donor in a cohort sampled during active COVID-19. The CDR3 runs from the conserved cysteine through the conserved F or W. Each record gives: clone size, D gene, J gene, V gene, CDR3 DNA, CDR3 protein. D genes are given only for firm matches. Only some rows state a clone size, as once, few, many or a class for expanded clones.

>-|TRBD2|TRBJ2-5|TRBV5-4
TGTGCCAGCAGCCCCTCTGGGCGGGGGTCGATAAATCAAGAGACCCAGTACTTC
CASSPSGRGSINQETQYF
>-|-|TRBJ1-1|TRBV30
TGTGCCTGGAGTGGGCACACCCCGTGGACTGAAGCTTTCTTT
CAWSGHTPWTEAFF
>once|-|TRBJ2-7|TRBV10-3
TGTGCCATCAAAAGCACCTCCTCCAACTACGAGCAGTACTTC
CAIKSTSSNYEQYF
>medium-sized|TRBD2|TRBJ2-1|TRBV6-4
TGTGCCAGCAGTGACTCGACTAGCGGGAGCAATGAGCAGTTCTTC
CASSDSTSGSNEQFF
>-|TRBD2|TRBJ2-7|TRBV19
TGTGCCAGTAGTAGTAGCGGGGCTTCCTACGAGCAGTACTTC
CASSSSGASYEQYF
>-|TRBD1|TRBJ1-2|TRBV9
TGTGCCAGCAGCGTAGGGCCAGGGGGCGTTGGCTACACCTTC
CASSVGPGGVGYTF
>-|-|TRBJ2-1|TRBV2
TGTGCCAGCGCGAGGAGGGGGGGATCCGGGGTCAATGAGCAGTTCTTC
CASARRGGSGVNEQFF
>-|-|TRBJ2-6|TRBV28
TGTGCCAGCAGCACTAGAATTCCTGGGGCCAACGTCCTGACTTTC
CASSTRIPGANVLTF
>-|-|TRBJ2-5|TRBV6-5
TGTGCCAGCAGTTACGGGAGGACCCGGGGGACCCAGTACTTC
CASSYGRTRGTQYF
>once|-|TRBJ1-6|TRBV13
TGTGCCAGCAGCTTAGGACCGACAGGCCAGGGGATATATAATTCACCCCTCCACTTT
CASSLGPTGQGIYNSPLHF
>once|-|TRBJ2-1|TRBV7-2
TGTGCCAGCAGCTTAAGGGGGAACTACAATGAGCAGTTCTTC
CASSLRGNYNEQFF
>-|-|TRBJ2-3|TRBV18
TGTGCCAGCTCACCACCGCCGGGGACTAGCACAGATACGCAGTATTTT
CASSPPPGTSTDTQYF
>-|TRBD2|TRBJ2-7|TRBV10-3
TGTGCCATCAGTGAGACCCGGGAGGGGCGCTACGAGCAGTACTTC
CAISETREGRYEQYF
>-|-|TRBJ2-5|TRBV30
TGTGCCTGGAGTGTACCAGCGGGCTTCCAAGAGACCCAGTACTTC
CAWSVPAGFQETQYF
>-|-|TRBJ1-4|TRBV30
TGTGCCTTTTCCGGGACCCCTCGGGAGAAACTGTTTTTT
CAFSGTPREKLFF
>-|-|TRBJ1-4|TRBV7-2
TGTGCCAGCAGCCCCAGCGGACCAACTAATGAAAAACTGTTTTTT
CASSPSGPTNEKLFF
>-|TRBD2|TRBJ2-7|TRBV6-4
TGTGCCAGCAGTGACTTAACTCAGCGGGGGGACGACTACGAGCAGTACTTC
CASSDLTQRGDDYEQYF
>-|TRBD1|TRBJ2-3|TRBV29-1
TGCAGCGTTGCTACAGGGGGCGCAGATACGCAGTATTTT
CSVATGGADTQYF
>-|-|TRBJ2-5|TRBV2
TGTGCCAGCAGTGGACAGTACCAAGAGACCCAGTACTTC
CASSGQYQETQYF
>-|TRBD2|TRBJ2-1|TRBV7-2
TGTGCCAGCAGCAGAACGACTAGCTATGAGCAGTTCTTC
CASSRTTSYEQFF
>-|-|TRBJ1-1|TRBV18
TGTGCCAGCTCGGAGTACACTGAAGCTTTCTTT
CASSEYTEAFF
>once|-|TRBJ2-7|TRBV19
TGTGCCAGTAGTGCGGCGAACTCCTACGAGCAGTACTTC
CASSAANSYEQYF
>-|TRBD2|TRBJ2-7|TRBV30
TGTGCCTGGGCTGACGGGAGGGCCCGGGCCCAGTACTTC
CAWADGRARAQYF
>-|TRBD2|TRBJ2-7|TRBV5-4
TGTGCCAGCAGCTCCGGTAGCGGGAGGCCCCGGTACGAGCAGTACTTC
CASSSGSGRPRYEQYF
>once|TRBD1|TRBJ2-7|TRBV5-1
TGCGCCAGCAGTAAATCAGGGGGCCAAGGGGCGTACGAGCAGTACTTC
CASSKSGGQGAYEQYF
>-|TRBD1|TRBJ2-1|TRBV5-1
TGCGCCAATAGGCAGGGGGCAGGCAATGAGCAGTTCTTC
CANRQGAGNEQFF
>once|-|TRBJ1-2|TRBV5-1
TGCGCCAGCAGCCCTGAGCAGGAAGGCTACACCTTC
CASSPEQEGYTF
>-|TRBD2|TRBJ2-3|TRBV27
TGTGCCAGCCACTTTGGCAGCGGGGGATCGGTTACGCAGTATTTT
CASHFGSGGSVTQYF
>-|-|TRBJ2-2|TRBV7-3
TGTGCCAGCAGCTTAGGCCCAAGGGGCCCGGGGAACACCGGGGAGCTGTTTTTT
CASSLGPRGPGNTGELFF
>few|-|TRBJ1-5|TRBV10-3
TGTGCCATCGGGGGCAGATCCGGGCAGCCCCAGCATTTT
CAIGGRSGQPQHF
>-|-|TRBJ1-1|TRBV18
TGTGCCAGCTCACCAACACAGGAACCCACTGAAGCTTTCTTT
CASSPTQEPTEAFF
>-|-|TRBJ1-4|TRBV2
TGTGCCAGCAGTGCTGGGGGGGAAGTGAATGAAAAACTGTTTTTT
CASSAGGEVNEKLFF
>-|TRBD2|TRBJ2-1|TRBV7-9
TGTGCCAGCAGCTTAGGCCTAGCGGGGGGCCACTCCTACAATGAGCAGTTCTTC
CASSLGLAGGHSYNEQFF
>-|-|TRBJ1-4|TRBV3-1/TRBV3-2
TGTGCCAGCAGCACACAATTCCAGGTGCAACTGTTTTTT
CASSTQFQVQLFF
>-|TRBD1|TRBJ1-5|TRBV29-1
TGCAGCGTTAGACAGGGGGTCAATCAGCCCCAGCATTTT
CSVRQGVNQPQHF
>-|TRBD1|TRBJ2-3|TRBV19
TGTGCCAGTAGCACGAGCGGACAGGGCCATGCGGATACGCAGTATTTT
CASSTSGQGHADTQYF
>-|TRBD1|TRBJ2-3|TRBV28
TGTGCCAGCAGCCGACAGGGGGTAACATCCCGAGATACGCAGTATTTT
CASSRQGVTSRDTQYF
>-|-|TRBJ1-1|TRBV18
TGTGCCAGCTCACCAGGCAGGACGGCGGGGCGCACTGAAGCTTTCTTT
CASSPGRTAGRTEAFF
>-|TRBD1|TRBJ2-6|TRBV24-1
TGTGCCACCAGTGAGCCGGGACAGGCAAGCTCTGGGGCCAACGTCCTGACTTTC
CATSEPGQASSGANVLTF
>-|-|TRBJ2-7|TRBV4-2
TGTGCCAGCAGCCAGGGGCCCACGAAGGGCTCCTACGAGCAGTACTTC
CASSQGPTKGSYEQYF
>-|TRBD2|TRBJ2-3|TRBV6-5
TGTGCCAGCAGTTATGACCTAGCGGGAACAGATACGCAGTATTTT
CASSYDLAGTDTQYF
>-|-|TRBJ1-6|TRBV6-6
TGTGCCAGCATCCAGACTGAGTTTAGAGGTTCACCCCTCCACTTT
CASIQTEFRGSPLHF
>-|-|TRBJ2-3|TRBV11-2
TGTGCCAGCAGCTCGGGACTCCCGAGCACAGATACGCAGTATTTT
CASSSGLPSTDTQYF
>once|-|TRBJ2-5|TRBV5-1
TGCGCCAGCAGCTCAAGCGGAGAGACCCAGTACTTC
CASSSSGETQYF
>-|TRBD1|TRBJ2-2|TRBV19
TGTGCCAGTAGTAAGGGACAGGGCAACACCGGGGAGCTGTTTTTT
CASSKGQGNTGELFF
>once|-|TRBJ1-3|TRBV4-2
TGTGCCAGCAGCCGCGACAGTGCTAGCTCTGGAAACACCATATATTTT
CASSRDSASSGNTIYF
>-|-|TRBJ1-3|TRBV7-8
TGTGCCAGCAGCTTTCGGAGGTCTGGAAACACCATATATTTT
CASSFRRSGNTIYF
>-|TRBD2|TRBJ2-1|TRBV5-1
TGCGCCAGCAGCTTGACTAGCGGGTCCCACAATGAGCAGTTCTTC
CASSLTSGSHNEQFF
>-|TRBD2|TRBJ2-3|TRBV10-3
TGTGCCATCAGTGGGGCCTCGACTAGCGGCACAGATACGCAGTATTTT
CAISGASTSGTDTQYF
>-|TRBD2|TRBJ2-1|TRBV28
TGTGCCAGCAGTCCCGCCGCTAGCGGCCCCCTAAGCTCCTACAATGAGCAGTTCTTC
CASSPAASGPLSSYNEQFF
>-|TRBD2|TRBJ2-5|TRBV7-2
TGTGCCAGCAGCCCGTTGGCGGGAGAGCAAGAGACCCAGTACTTC
CASSPLAGEQETQYF
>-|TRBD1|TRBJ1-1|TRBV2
TGTGCCAGCAGCTCCGACAGGGGTGGAACTGAAGCTTTCTTT
CASSSDRGGTEAFF
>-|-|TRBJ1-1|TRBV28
TGTGCCAGCAGTACCCCGGACAGTGAAGCTTTCTTT
CASSTPDSEAFF
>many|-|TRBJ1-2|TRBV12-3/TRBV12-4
TGTGCCAGCAGTCTAACAGGGAATTCTGGCTACACCTTC
CASSLTGNSGYTF
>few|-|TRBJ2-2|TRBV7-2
TGTGCCAGCGGCTATACTAGAAACACCGGGGAGCTGTTTTTT
CASGYTRNTGELFF